The 17 T cell receptor beta chains reported below all come from one sample, sequenced in a study of identical twins. Each CDR3 protein gets one entry after TCRdb re-called the 5' RACE reads with MiXCR. The top ten hold around 0.52% of the sample, which has 350,000 to 600,000 distinct CDR3 sequences, 14% seen once. The data were also submitted as part of a second study, on yellow fever vaccine responses in identical twins.

Sequenced sample: CD4+ T cells sorted from blood. Receptors originate from a woman aged 18-35 years in good health.

The chain links TRBV10-3 to TRBJ2-7; D unclear. Trimming removed 2 bases at V and 5 bases at J, with 4 bases between. This CDR3 has 11 residues. Looked up from germline, CDR1 is ENHRY and CDR2 is SYGVKD. For the CDR3, the DNA is TGTGCCATCAGTGAGCACGACGAGCAGTACTTC. Protein: CAISEHDEQYF.

The table lists this clonotype with many counts. The V call is TRBV12-3 or TRBV12-4, the J call TRBJ2-2, with D unclear. This CDR3 is built from 13 residues. The germline V and J ends were trimmed by 6 bases and 3 bases, with 8 bases remaining between them. The CDR3 DNA reads TGTGCCAGCAGGGGTGCAGACACCGGGGAGCTGTTTTTT. Translation: CASRGADTGELFF.

This clonotype was picked up a small number of times. The genes are TRBV9 and TRBJ2-7, with 10 bases identical to TRBD2. The CDR3 covers 16 residues. CDR1 is SGDLS, CDR2 YYNGEE, per germline. J gave up 4 bases and V 0 bases, and 7 bases lay outside the gene matches. CDR3 bases: TGTGCCAGCAGCGTAGGAGAGCGGGGGGGCGTATACGAGCAGTACTTC. This translates into CASSVGERGGVYEQYF. The entire variable domain, with the rest obtained from reference TRBV9 and TRBJ2-7, is as follows: DSGVTQTPKHLITATGQRVTLRCSPRSGDLSVYWYQQSLDQGLQFLIQYYNGEERAKGNILERFSAQQFPDLHSELNLSSLELGDSALYFCASSVGERGGVYEQYFGPGTRLTVT.

CDR3 nucleotide sequence: TGTGCCAGCAGTTACCGGACCTTAGCGGGTAACAATGAGCAGTTCTTC. This translates into CASSYRTLAGNNEQFF. The chain employs TRBV6-2 or TRBV6-3 and TRBJ2-1, with 7 bases aligning to TRBD2. V trimming: 2 bases; J trimming: 5 bases; junction bases outside the gene matches: 9. The length of the CDR3 is 16 residues. The germline V gene encodes CDR1 MNHEY and CDR2 SVGEGT.

The chain joins TRBV3-1 to TRBJ2-3; no clear D. This CDR3 spans 14 amino acids. V was clipped by 4 bases and J by 6 bases, with 14 bases between them. The germline CDR1 and CDR2 sequences are LGHDT and YNNKEL (reference sequence). The CDR3 DNA is TGTGCCAGCAGCCCGGCCGGGCCTCGGGATACGCAGTATTTT. It codes for CASSPAGPRDTQYF.

This clonotype was seen a handful of times. The chain has TRBV20-1 and TRBJ1-1; D not certain. Germline V gene lookup returns CDR1 DFQATT and CDR2 SNEGSKA (reference sequence). V was cut by 7 bases and J by 3 bases, with 9 bases left in between. The CDR3 extends over 11 amino acids. The CDR3 nucleotides read TGCAGTGTCGGGAGGGACACTGAAGCTTTCTTT. Its translation: CSVGRDTEAFF.

The rearrangement joins TRBV12-3 or TRBV12-4 to TRBJ2-1, with 7 bases aligning to TRBD2. Germline trimming cut 4 bases from V and 1 base from J; bases unmatched to any gene: 7. There are 16 residues in the CDR3. CDR3 sequence: CASSSIKGGSYNEQFF. CDR3 nucleotide sequence: TGTGCCAGCAGTTCGATAAAGGGAGGGTCCTACAATGAGCAGTTCTTC.

This clonotype was seen a few times. The chain couples TRBV25-1 to TRBJ2-5; 7 positions match TRBD1. This CDR3 has 15 residues. The ends lost 3 bases at V and 5 bases at J; junction bases unmatched: 9. The germline gives CDR1 MGHDK, CDR2 SYGVNS. The CDR3 sequence is CASSEAGDSQETQYF. The CDR3 coding sequence is TGTGCCAGCAGTGAGGCCGGGGACAGTCAGGAGACCCAGTACTTC.

This clonotype was observed a few times. This sequence joins TRBV7-9 and TRBJ2-7; 10 bases match TRBD1. Germline CDR1 reads SEHNR; CDR2 reads FQNEAQ (reference sequence). The CDR3 sequence is 13 residues long. V lost 7 bases, J lost 3 bases, and 3 bases stayed unmatched. Here the CDR3 DNA reads TGTGCCAGCACCCGGGACAGGGGCTACGAGCAGTACTTC. Protein product: CASTRDRGYEQYF.

This clonotype turned up a few times. The rearrangement uses TRBV6-1 and TRBJ2-1, with D hard to call. V lost 8 bases, J lost 0 bases, and 11 bases lay in between. Looked up from germline, CDR1 is MNHNS and CDR2 is SASEGT. The CDR3 runs 14 residues. The DNA for the CDR3 is TGTGCCAGCGGTCCTTACTCCTCCTACAATGAGCAGTTCTTC. It is translated as CASGPYSSYNEQFF.

This sequence joins TRBV12-3 or TRBV12-4 and TRBJ1-1; possible D gene TRBD1, 6 bases. V dropped 5 bases and J dropped 5 bases, with 18 bases sitting between them. The CDR3 covers 15 residues. CDR3 loop: CASSPSGVGSTEAFF. The CDR3 region has the DNA TGTGCCAGCAGTCCCTCAGGGGTAGGGAGTACTGAAGCTTTCTTT.

In this sample, this clonotype turned up a few times. J is TRBJ1-5 and V is TRBV21-1; the table's TRBD1 call for D was not verified on the DNA. TRBV21-1 is reported as a pseudogene. There are 17 residues in the CDR3. DNA of the CDR3: TGTGCCAGCAGCAAGGGATCAGGGGGATGGTGCAATCAGCCCCAGCATTTT. Amino acid sequence: CASSKGSGGWCNQPQHF.

The chain couples TRBV12-3 or TRBV12-4 to TRBJ2-7; perhaps TRBD2 as D (6 bases). The V and J ends lost 3 bases and 2 bases respectively, with 8 bases between them. This CDR3 is built from 13 residues. Here the CDR3 DNA reads TGTGCCAGCAGTTTTCGGGGGACCTACGAGCAGTACTTC. Its protein is CASSFRGTYEQYF.

The V and J genes are TRBV15 and TRBJ2-7; D gene uncertain. The CDR3 has 12 residues. Trimming cost V 0 bases and J 6 bases, with 6 bases left between them. Per the germline V gene, CDR1 is LNHNV and CDR2 is YYDKDF (reference sequence). The CDR3 is CATSRERSEQYF. Here the CDR3 DNA reads TGTGCCACCAGCAGAGAACGCTCCGAGCAGTACTTC.

V usage is TRBV28 and J usage is TRBJ1-2; no clear D. In germline, CDR1 is MDHEN, CDR2 SYDVKM. This CDR3 region has 11 residues. The germline V and J ends were trimmed by 7 bases and 4 bases, with 7 bases remaining between them. The CDR3, as DNA: TGTGCCAGCAAGACGGTCTATGGCTACACCTTC. Its protein product is CASKTVYGYTF.

The V call is TRBV5-1, the J call TRBJ2-7, with TRBD1 matching over 7 bases. The germline V gene has CDR1 SGHRS and CDR2 YFSETQ. The CDR3 length is 14 residues. The ends lost 4 bases at V and 3 bases at J; junction bases unmatched: 7. The CDR3 DNA reads TGCGCCAGCAGCGCAGGACAGGAACTCTACGAGCAGTACTTC. Amino acids: CASSAGQELYEQYF.

The chain is built from TRBV3-1 and TRBJ2-5; TRBD1 aligns across 8 bases. The CDR3 has 16 residues. V shed 1 base, J shed 3 bases, and the junction held 7 bases outside the gene matches. Germline loops: CDR1 LGHDT, CDR2 YNNKEL (reference sequence). The CDR3 loop reads CASSQVRDRLKETQYF. The CDR3 DNA is TGTGCCAGCAGCCAAGTCCGGGACAGGCTGAAAGAGACCCAGTACTTC.